This entry lists 18 T cell receptor beta chains sequenced from one sample in a study of control samples from healthy donors and cancer patients. Only in-frame clones appear in the TCRdb table, and some are missing; sequencing was by immunoSEQ multiplex PCR. Here the sample spans about 98,000 clones, approximately 90% being singletons. Sequenced: blood. These receptors were taken from a woman aged 18-30 years in good health.

The V and J genes are TRBV7-8 and TRBJ2-7, with a weak D call TRBD2 (6 bases). V lost 1 base and J 0 bases, leaving 13 bases between the germline ends. From germline, CDR1 is SGHVS and CDR2 FQNEAQ. The CDR3 spans 16 residues. This chain's CDR3 is CASSLDYSGSSYEQYF. CDR3 nucleotides: TGTGCCAGCAGCTTAGACTATAGCGGCAGCTCCTACGAGCAGTACTTC.

The chain has TRBV19 and TRBJ1-5, with unresolved D. From germline, CDR1 is LNHDA and CDR2 SQIVND (reference sequence). The CDR3 is 12 amino acids. V lost 10 bases and J lost 6, with 13 bases in between. The CDR3 loop is CATSPQRQPQHF. CDR3 coding DNA: TGTGCCACTTCCCCCCAACGTCAGCCCCAGCATTTT.

V and J are TRBV3-1 (or the pseudogene TRBV3-2) and TRBJ2-2; D remains ambiguous. V lost 4 bases to trimming and J lost 6 bases, with 12 bases between them. The CDR3 loop spans 14 amino acids. Germline V gene data show CDR1 as LGHDT and CDR2 as YNNKEL (reference sequence). Here the CDR3 reads CASSLYTGAGELFF. For the CDR3, the DNA is TGTGCCAGCAGCCTGTATACTGGAGCCGGGGAGCTGTTTTTT.

This clone occurred once. The CDR3 reads CASSVASGSLSEQFF. The CDR3 coding sequence is TGTGCCAGCAGCGTAGCAAGCGGGAGTCTTAGTGAGCAGTTCTTC. The rearrangement links TRBV9 to TRBJ2-1, with TRBD2 identical over 8 bases. This CDR3 is built from 15 residues. Per the germline V gene, CDR1 is SGDLS and CDR2 is YYNGEE. Germline trimming cut 0 bases from V and 9 bases from J; bases unmatched to any gene: 8. The full variable domain, rest sourced from reference TRBV9 and TRBJ2-1, is DSGVTQTPKHLITATGQRVTLRCSPRSGDLSVYWYQQSLDQGLQFLIQYYNGEERAKGNILERFSAQQFPDLHSELNLSSLELGDSALYFCASSVASGSLSEQFFGPGTRLTVL.

Of note for this clone: Other DNA sequences of this sample code for an identical CDR3. The chain recombines TRBV10-2 with TRBJ2-1, with D perhaps TRBD2 (6 bases). Germline V gene data show CDR1 as WSHSY and CDR2 as SAAADI. V shed 6 bases and J shed 6 bases, with 9 bases lying between them. This CDR3 contains 12 residues. In DNA form, the CDR3 reads TGCGCCAGCAGCGTGGGAGGCAATGAGCAGTTCTTC. As protein: CASSVGGNEQFF.

The V and J genes are TRBV25-1 and TRBJ1-4, with D tentatively TRBD1 (6 bases). The V and J ends lost 3 bases and 7 bases respectively, with 15 bases between them. The CDR3 covers 15 residues. Germline CDR1 is MGHDK and CDR2 is SYGVNS. The CDR3 region is CASSDHKRGGEKLFF. The CDR3 coding sequence is TGTGCCAGCAGTGACCATAAGAGGGGGGGTGAAAAACTGTTTTTT.

Turning to this clone: Germline and junction disagree at one end, which may indicate a read error. The rearrangement uses TRBV9 and TRBJ1-4; D unresolved. The germline gives CDR1 SGDLS, CDR2 YYNGEE. The CDR3 spans 15 residues. The CDR3 sequence: CASSVSPGPNEKLFF. CDR3 sequence (DNA): TGTGCCAGCAGCGTATCACCCGGACCTAACGAAAAACTGTTTTTT.

J is TRBJ2-4 and V is TRBV27; 11 bases agree with TRBD1. Germline CDR1 and CDR2: MNHEY and SMNVEV (reference sequence). Trimming took 0 bases from V and 10 from J; bases not matched to a gene: 8. This CDR3 has 16 amino acids. The CDR3 is CASSLSGQGALGIQYF. For the CDR3, the DNA is TGTGCCAGCAGTTTATCCGGACAGGGGGCGCTGGGGATTCAGTACTTC.

The chain carries TRBV19 and TRBJ1-3; weak D call: TRBD1 (5 bases). Germline CDR1 reads LNHDA; CDR2 reads SQIVND (reference sequence). CDR3 size: 14 residues. Trimming stripped 1 base from V and 5 bases from J, with 9 bases between. CDR3 nucleotide sequence: TGTGCCAGTAGTATAGGCAGGGAGAGAAACACCATATATTTT. Translated: CASSIGRERNTIYF.

The chain couples TRBV5-1 to TRBJ2-3; 9 bases align to TRBD1. The germline V gene encodes CDR1 SGHRS and CDR2 YFSETQ. This CDR3 contains 17 residues. Trimming at V came to 1 base and at J to 1 base, leaving 7 bases not matched to a gene. The CDR3 loop reads CASSLCRGQGCTDTQYF. The CDR3 nucleotides are TGCGCCAGCAGCTTGTGTCGCGGACAGGGGTGCACAGATACGCAGTATTTT.

The chain uses TRBV5-1 and TRBJ2-7; TRBD1 agrees at 7 bases. This CDR3 region has 14 residues. V dropped 0 bases and J dropped 2; count of bases not matched to a gene: 2. Germline lookup yields CDR1 SGHRS and CDR2 YFSETQ. The CDR3 here is CASSLVQGAYEQYF. CDR3 sequence (DNA): TGCGCCAGCAGCTTGGTTCAGGGGGCCTACGAGCAGTACTTC.

The V gene is TRBV12-5, the J gene TRBJ2-3, with TRBD2 identical over 13 bases. Germline assignment: CDR1 LGHNT and CDR2 FRNRAP. V dropped 4 bases and J dropped 2; count of bases not matched to a gene: 6. CDR3 size: 17 residues. The CDR3 loop is CASGSWTSGRITDTQYF. Here the CDR3 DNA reads TGTGCTAGTGGTTCCTGGACTAGCGGGAGAATCACAGATACGCAGTATTTT.

V is TRBV7-9 and J is TRBJ2-7; TRBD1 might be the D (5 bases). This CDR3 spans 18 amino acids. CDR1 and CDR2 from the germline V gene are SEHNR and FQNEAQ (reference sequence). V lost 5 bases and J 4 bases, leaving 27 bases between the germline ends. The CDR3 is CASSPSSPVQKGDYEQYF. Written as DNA, the CDR3 is TGTGCCAGCAGCCCTAGTAGTCCCGTCCAGAAAGGGGATTACGAGCAGTACTTC.

The genes are TRBV6-2 or TRBV6-3 and TRBJ1-1; TRBD1 matches at 10 bases. Germline loops: CDR1 MNHEY, CDR2 SVGEGT. The CDR3 is 18 residues long. The V gene end was trimmed by 0 bases and the J gene end by 1 base; junction bases not matched to a gene: 8. The CDR3 region has the DNA TGTGCCAGCAGTTACTCGAAAGGCAGACAGGGGGCGAACACTGAAGCTTTCTTT. It translates to CASSYSKGRQGANTEAFF.

V is TRBV5-6 and J is TRBJ1-6; D is unresolved. CDR1 is SGHDT, CDR2 YYEEEE, per germline. The CDR3 loop spans 14 amino acids. With 0 bases removed from V and 4 bases from J, the gap between germline ends came to 5 bases. The CDR3 DNA reads TGTGCCAGCAGCTTGGACAGTTATAATTCACCCCTCCACTTT. This encodes CASSLDSYNSPLHF.

V and J are TRBV7-9 and TRBJ1-1, with D perhaps matching TRBD1 (6 bases). The CDR3 loop spans 15 amino acids. V lost 1 base, J lost 2 bases, and 11 bases lay in between. Germline CDR1 SEHNR, CDR2 FQNEAQ (reference sequence). CDR3 DNA sequence: TGTGCCAGCAGCTTAGAAGGGACACTCAACACTGAAGCTTTCTTT. It specifies CASSLEGTLNTEAFF.

The chain couples TRBV29-1 to TRBJ2-5, with TRBD2 identical over 10 bases. The V gene's germline CDR1 is SQVTM and CDR2 ANQGSEA. Trimming removed 3 bases from V and 5 bases from J; junction bases left unmatched: 9. The CDR3 length is 15 residues. The CDR3, as DNA: TGCAGCGTTGAGAAGGCTAGCGGGAGAAGGGAGACCCAGTACTTC. Translating it yields CSVEKASGRRETQYF.

The J gene is TRBJ1-1, the V gene TRBV14; D uncertain. Between the trimmed V and J ends, which lost 2 bases and 12 bases, there was a span of 13 bases. This CDR3 comprises 12 residues. Germline values: CDR1 SGHDN, CDR2 FVKESK. CDR3 coding DNA: TGTGCCAGCAGCCAACTGGGTTTTCGGTCTTTCTTT. Translated, it gives CASSQLGFRSFF.